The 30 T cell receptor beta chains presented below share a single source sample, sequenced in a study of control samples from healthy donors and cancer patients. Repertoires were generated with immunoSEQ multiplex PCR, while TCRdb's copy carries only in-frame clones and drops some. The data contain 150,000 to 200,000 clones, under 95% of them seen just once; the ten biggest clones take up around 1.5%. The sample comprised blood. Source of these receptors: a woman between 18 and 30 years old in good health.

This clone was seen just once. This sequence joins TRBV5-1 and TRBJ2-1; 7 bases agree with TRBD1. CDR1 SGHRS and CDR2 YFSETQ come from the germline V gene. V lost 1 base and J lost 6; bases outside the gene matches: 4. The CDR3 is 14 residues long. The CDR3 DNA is TGCGCCAGCAGCTTGAGATCAGGGGGCAATGAGCAGTTCTTC. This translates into CASSLRSGGNEQFF.

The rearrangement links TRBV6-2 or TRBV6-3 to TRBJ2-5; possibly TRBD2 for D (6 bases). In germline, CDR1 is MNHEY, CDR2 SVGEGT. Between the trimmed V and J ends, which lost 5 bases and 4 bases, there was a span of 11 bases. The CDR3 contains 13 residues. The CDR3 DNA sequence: TGTGCCAGCAGTCCGACTAGAGGAGAGACCCAGTACTTC. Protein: CASSPTRGETQYF.

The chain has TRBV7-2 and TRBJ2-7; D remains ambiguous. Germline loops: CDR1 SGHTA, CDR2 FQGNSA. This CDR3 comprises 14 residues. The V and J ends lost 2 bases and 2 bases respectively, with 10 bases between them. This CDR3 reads CASSLKVVAYEQYF. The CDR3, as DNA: TGTGCCAGCAGCTTAAAGGTAGTAGCCTACGAGCAGTACTTC.

DNA for the CDR3: TGTGCCAGCAGCGACAGGGGGCAGCAGTTGAATGAGCAGTTCTTC. Protein product: CASSDRGQQLNEQFF. The chain couples TRBV4-2 to TRBJ2-1; 10 nucleotides match TRBD1. Germline assignment: CDR1 LGHNA and CDR2 YNFKEQ. CDR3 length: 15 amino acids. V dropped 5 bases and J dropped 7; count of bases not matched to a gene: 8.

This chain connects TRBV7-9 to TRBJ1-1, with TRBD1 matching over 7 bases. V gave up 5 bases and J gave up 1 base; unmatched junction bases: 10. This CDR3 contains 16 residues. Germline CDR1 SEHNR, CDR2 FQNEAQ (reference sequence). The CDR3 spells CASSRSGGTWNTEAFF. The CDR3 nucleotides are TGTGCCAGCAGCCGTTCAGGGGGTACGTGGAACACTGAAGCTTTCTTT.

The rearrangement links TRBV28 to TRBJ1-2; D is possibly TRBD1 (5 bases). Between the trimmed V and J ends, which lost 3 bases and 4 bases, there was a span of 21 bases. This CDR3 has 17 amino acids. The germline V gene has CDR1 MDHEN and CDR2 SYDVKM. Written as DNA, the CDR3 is TGTGCCAGCAGTTTCCGCCGCTGGGACCCCCCCACCTATGGCTACACCTTC. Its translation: CASSFRRWDPPTYGYTF.

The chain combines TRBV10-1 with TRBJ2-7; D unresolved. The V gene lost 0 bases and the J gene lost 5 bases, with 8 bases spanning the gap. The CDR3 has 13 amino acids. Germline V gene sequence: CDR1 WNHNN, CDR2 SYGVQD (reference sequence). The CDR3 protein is CASSESVAHEQYF. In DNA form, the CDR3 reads TGCGCCAGCAGTGAGTCTGTGGCTCACGAGCAGTACTTC.

CDR3 loop: CASSKRGKLFF. The DNA of the CDR3 is TGTGCCAGCAGTAAACGGGGAAAACTGTTTTTT. This chain connects TRBV28 to TRBJ1-4, with no clear D. CDR1 is MDHEN, CDR2 SYDVKM, per germline. With 5 bases removed from V and 10 bases from J, the gap between germline ends came to 8 bases. The CDR3 has 11 amino acids.

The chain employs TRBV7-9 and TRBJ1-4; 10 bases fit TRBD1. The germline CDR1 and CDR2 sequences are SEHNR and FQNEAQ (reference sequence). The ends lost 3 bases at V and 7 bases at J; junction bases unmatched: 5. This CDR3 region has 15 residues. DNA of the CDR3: TGTGCCAGCAGCTTGAGACAGGGGGCGGTTGAAAAACTGTTTTTT. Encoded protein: CASSLRQGAVEKLFF.

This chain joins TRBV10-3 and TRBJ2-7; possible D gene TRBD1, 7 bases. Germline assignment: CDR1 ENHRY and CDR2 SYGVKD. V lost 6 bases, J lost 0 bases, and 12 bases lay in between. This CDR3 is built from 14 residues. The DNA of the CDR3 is TGTGCCATCAGATCAGGGGGGAACTCCTACGAGCAGTACTTC. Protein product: CAIRSGGNSYEQYF.

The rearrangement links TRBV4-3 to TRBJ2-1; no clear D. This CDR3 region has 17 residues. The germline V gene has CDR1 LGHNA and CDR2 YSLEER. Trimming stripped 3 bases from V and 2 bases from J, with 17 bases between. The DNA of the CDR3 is TGCGCCAGCAGCCATCCTTCGGGCTTCGAGGCCTACAATGAGCAGTTCTTC. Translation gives CASSHPSGFEAYNEQFF.

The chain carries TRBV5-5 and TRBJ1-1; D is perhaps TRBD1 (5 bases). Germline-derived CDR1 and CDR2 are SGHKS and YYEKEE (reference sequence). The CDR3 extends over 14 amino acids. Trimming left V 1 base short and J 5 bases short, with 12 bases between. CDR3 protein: CASSLFRDGTEAFF. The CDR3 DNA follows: TGTGCCAGCAGCTTGTTCAGGGACGGGACTGAAGCTTTCTTT.

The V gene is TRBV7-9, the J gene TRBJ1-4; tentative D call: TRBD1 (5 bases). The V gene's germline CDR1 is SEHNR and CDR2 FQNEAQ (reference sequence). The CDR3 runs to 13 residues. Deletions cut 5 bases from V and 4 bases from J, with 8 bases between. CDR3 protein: CASSDSHNEKLFF. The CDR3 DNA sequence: TGTGCCAGCAGCGACAGTCATAATGAAAAACTGTTTTTT.

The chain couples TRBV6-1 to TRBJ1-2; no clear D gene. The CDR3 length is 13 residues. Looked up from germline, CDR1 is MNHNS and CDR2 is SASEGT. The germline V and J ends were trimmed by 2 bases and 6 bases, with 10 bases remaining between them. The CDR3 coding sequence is TGTGCCAGCAGTGAAACGAGGGAGGATGGCTACACCTTC. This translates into CASSETREDGYTF.

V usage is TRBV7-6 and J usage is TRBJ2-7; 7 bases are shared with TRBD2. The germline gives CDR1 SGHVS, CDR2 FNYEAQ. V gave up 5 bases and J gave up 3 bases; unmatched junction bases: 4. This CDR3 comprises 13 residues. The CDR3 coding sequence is TGTGCCAGCAGCCCGTGGACTAGCTACGAGCAGTACTTC. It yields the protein CASSPWTSYEQYF.

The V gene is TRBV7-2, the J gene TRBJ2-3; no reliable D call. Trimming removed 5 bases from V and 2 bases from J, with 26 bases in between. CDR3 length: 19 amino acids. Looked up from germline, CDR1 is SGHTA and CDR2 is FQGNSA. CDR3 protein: CASSPRQPVGYTLTDTQYF. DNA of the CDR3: TGTGCCAGCAGCCCCAGACAACCCGTGGGGTATACACTCACAGATACGCAGTATTTT.

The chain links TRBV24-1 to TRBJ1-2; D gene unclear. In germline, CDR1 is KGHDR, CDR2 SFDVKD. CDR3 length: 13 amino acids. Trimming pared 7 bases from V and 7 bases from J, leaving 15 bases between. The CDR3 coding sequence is TGTGCCACCAGGGAACGGGGAGGGAGTGGCTACACCTTC. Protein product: CATRERGGSGYTF.

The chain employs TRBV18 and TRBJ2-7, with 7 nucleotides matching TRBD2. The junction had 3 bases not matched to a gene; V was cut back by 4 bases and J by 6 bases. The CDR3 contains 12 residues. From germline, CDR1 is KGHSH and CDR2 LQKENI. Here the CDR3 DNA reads TGTGCCAGCTCACGGGGGGGGTCCGAGCAGTACTTC. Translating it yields CASSRGGSEQYF.

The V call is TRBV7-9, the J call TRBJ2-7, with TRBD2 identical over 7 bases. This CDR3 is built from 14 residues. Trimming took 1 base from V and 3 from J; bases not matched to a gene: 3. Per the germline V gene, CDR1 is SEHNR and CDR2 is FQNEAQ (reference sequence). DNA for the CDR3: TGTGCCAGCAGCTTAGGCGGCGGGAGCTACGAGCAGTACTTC. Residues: CASSLGGGSYEQYF.

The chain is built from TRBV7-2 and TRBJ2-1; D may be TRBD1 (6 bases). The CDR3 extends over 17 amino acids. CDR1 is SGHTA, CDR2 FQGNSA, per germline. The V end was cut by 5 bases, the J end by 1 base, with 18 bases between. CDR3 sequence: CASSTRTAISSYNEQFF. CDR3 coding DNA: TGTGCCAGCAGCACCCGGACAGCCATCTCTTCCTACAATGAGCAGTTCTTC. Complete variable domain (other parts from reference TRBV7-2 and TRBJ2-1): GAGVSQSPSNKVTEKGKDVELRCDPISGHTALYWYRQSLGQGLEFLIYFQGNSAPDKSGLPSDRFSAERTGGSVSTLTIQRTQQEDSAVYLCASSTRTAISSYNEQFFGPGTRLTVL.

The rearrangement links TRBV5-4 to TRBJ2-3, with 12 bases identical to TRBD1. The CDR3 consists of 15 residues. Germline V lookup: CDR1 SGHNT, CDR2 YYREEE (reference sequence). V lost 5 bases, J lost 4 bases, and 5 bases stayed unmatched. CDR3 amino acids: CASRTGTGGADTQYF. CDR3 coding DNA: TGTGCCAGCAGAACCGGGACAGGGGGCGCAGATACGCAGTATTTT.

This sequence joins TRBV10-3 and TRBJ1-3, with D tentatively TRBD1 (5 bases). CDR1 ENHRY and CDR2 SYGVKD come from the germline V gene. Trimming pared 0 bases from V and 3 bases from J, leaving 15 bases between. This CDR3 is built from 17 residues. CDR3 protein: CAISESRAGSYGNTIYF. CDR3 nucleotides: TGTGCCATCAGTGAGTCAAGGGCAGGGTCTTATGGAAACACCATATATTTT.

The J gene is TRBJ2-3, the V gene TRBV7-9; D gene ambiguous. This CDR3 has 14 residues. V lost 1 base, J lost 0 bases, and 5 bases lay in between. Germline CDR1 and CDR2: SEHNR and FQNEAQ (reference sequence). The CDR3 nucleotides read TGTGCCAGCAGCTTAGGTCCTAGCACAGATACGCAGTATTTT. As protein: CASSLGPSTDTQYF.

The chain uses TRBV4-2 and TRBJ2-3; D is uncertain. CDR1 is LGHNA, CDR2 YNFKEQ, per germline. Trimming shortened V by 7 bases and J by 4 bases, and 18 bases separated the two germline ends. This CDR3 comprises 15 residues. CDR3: CASTLNGGTSDTQYF. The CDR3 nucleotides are TGTGCCAGCACCCTTAACGGCGGCACCTCAGATACGCAGTATTTT.

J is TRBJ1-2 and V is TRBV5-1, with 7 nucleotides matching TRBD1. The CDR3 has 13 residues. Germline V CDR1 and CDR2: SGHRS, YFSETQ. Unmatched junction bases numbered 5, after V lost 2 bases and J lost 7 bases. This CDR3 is CASSLEQGFGYTF. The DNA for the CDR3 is TGCGCCAGCAGCTTAGAACAGGGGTTTGGCTACACCTTC.

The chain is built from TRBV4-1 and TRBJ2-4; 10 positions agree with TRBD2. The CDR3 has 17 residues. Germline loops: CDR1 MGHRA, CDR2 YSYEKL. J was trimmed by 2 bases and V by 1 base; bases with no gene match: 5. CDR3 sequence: CASSQVGSGRTKNIQYF. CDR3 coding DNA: TGCGCCAGCAGCCAAGTAGGTAGCGGGAGGACCAAAAACATTCAGTACTTC.

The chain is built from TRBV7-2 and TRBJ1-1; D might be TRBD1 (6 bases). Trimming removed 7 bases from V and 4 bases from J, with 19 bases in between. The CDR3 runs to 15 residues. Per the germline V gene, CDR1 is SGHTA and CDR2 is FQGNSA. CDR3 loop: CASTPGAGRGTEAFF. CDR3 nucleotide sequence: TGTGCCAGCACCCCAGGGGCGGGGAGGGGCACTGAAGCTTTCTTT.

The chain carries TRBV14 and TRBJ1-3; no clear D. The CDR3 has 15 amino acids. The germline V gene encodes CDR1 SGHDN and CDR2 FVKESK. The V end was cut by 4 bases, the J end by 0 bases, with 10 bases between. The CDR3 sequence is CASSPGWGSGNTIYF. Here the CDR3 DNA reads TGTGCCAGCAGCCCCGGATGGGGCTCTGGAAACACCATATATTTT.

CDR3 in DNA: TGTGCCAGCAGTCGACAGGGAAGTTACGAGCAGTACTTC. Translated, it gives CASSRQGSYEQYF. The chain carries TRBV6-2 or TRBV6-3 and TRBJ2-7; TRBD1 aligns across 7 bases. Germline V gene lookup returns CDR1 MNHEY and CDR2 SVGEGT. The CDR3 spans 13 residues. The V gene end was trimmed by 5 bases and the J gene end by 4 bases; junction bases not matched to a gene: 5.

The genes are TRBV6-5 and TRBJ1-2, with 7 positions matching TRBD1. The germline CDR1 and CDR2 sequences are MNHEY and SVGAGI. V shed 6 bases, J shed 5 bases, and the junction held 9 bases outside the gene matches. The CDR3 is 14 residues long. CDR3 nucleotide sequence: TGTGCCAGCAGAGGGACAGCATCTTCTTATGGCTACACCTTC. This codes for CASRGTASSYGYTF.